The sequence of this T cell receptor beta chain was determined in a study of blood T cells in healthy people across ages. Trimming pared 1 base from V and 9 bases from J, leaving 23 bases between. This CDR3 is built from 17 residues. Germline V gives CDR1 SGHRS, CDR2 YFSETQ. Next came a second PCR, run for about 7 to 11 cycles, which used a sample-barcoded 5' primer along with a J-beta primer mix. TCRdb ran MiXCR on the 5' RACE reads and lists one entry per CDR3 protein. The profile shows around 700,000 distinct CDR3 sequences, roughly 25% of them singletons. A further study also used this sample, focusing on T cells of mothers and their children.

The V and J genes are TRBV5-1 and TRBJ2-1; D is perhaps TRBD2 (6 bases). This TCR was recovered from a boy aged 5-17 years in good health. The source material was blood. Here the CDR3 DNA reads TGCGCCAGCAGCTTGCCGGGGGAGCTAGCCCGTTCCACTGAGCAGTTCTTC. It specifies CASSLPGELARSTEQFF. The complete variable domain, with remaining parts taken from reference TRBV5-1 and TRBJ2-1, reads KAGVTQTPRYLIKTRGQQVTLSCSPISGHRSVSWYQQTPGQGLQFLFEYFSETQRNKGNFPGRFSGRQFSNSRSEMNVSTLELGDSALYLCASSLPGELARSTEQFFGPGTRLTVL.